This is a list of T cell receptor beta chains from one sample in a study of blood T cell repertoires in COVID-19. Sequencing was performed with immunoSEQ multiplex PCR; in TCRdb, only in-frame clones are kept and a portion is missing. The sample has about 140,000 clones, roughly 84% seen once. Sequencing input: peripheral blood. These receptors were obtained from an older woman with acute or convalescent COVID-19. Both conserved end residues are part of each CDR3. A D gene is named only where the DNA matches it firmly. Size is omitted from some rows. Given values are once, few, many or a class for expanded clones.

abundance	d_gene	v_gene	j_gene	CDR3nt	CDR3aa
-	TRBD1	TRBV11-3	TRBJ2-2	TGTGCCAGCAGCCCAGGACAGGGGGCAGACGGGGAGCTGTTTTTT	CASSPGQGADGELFF
-	-	TRBV7-8	TRBJ1-5	TGTGCCAGCAGGGCAGGGAGGGGCAATCAGCCCCAGCATTTT	CASRAGRGNQPQHF
-	-	TRBV6-5	TRBJ2-2	TGTGCCAGCGCTCCCTTCGGACAGAGCACCGGGGAGCTGTTTTTT	CASAPFGQSTGELFF
-	TRBD1	TRBV10-1	TRBJ1-1	TGCGCCACCAAAACGTACGGACAGGGGTTCGCTGAAGCTTTCTTT	CATKTYGQGFAEAFF
-	TRBD2	TRBV4-1	TRBJ2-2	TGCGCCAGCAGCCGATTAACACTAGCGGGGCTGAACACCGGGGAGCTGTTTTTT	CASSRLTLAGLNTGELFF
-	TRBD1	TRBV6-1	TRBJ1-5	TGTGCCAGCAGTGCCTTAGGGGGCGGTCTACAAAATCAGCCCCAGCATTTT	CASSALGGGLQNQPQHF
-	-	TRBV27	TRBJ2-7	TGTGCCAGCAGTTCCGTGGCGGGCAAGTCCTACGAGCAGTACTTC	CASSSVAGKSYEQYF
-	-	TRBV5-3	TRBJ1-4	TGTGCCAGAAGCTTGGCCCCTTCAACTAATGAAAAACTGTTTTTT	CARSLAPSTNEKLFF
-	TRBD1	TRBV28	TRBJ1-2	TGTGCCAGCACCACCAGGCGGGACAGGTTTACCGACTACACCTTC	CASTTRRDRFTDYTF
-	TRBD1	TRBV29-1	TRBJ2-7	TGCAGCGCCAAGGGGGCTGGGTACGAGCAGTACTTC	CSAKGAGYEQYF
-	-	TRBV5-6	TRBJ1-5	TGTGCCAGCAGCCAAGGACTGAGCAATCAGCCCCAGCATTTT	CASSQGLSNQPQHF
-	TRBD1	TRBV6-5	TRBJ1-6	TGTGCCAGCTTAAGGACAGGGGCTAATTCACCCCTCCACTTT	CASLRTGANSPLHF
-	-	TRBV12-3/TRBV12-4	TRBJ1-2	TGTGCCAGCAGTTTAGTAGAGGGCCGTGGCTACACCTTC	CASSLVEGRGYTF
-	TRBD1	TRBV6-6	TRBJ2-1	TGTGCCAGCACGGGGACAGGGAATTACAATGAGCAGTTCTTC	CASTGTGNYNEQFF
-	-	TRBV30	TRBJ1-1	TGTGCCTGGAGTCCACGGGAGGCAGCTTTCTTT	CAWSPREAAFF
-	-	TRBV6-5	TRBJ2-2	TGTGCCAGCAGGCGGGCGTACACCGGGGAGCTGTTTTTT	CASRRAYTGELFF
-	TRBD2	TRBV15	TRBJ2-1	TGTGCCACCAGCAGAGCCTCGAGGGCGGGAGTTTCCTACAATGAGCAGTTCTTC	CATSRASRAGVSYNEQFF
-	TRBD2	TRBV3-1/TRBV3-2	TRBJ2-7	TGTGCCAGCAGCCTCCATAATTTCGGGGCTAGCGGGAACGAGCAGTACTTC	CASSLHNFGASGNEQYF
few	-	TRBV19	TRBJ1-2	TGTGCCAGCTCGTCCCAGGGGACGGTTCGAGACACCTTC	CASSSQGTVRDTF
-	TRBD1	TRBV6-5	TRBJ1-3	TGTGCCAGCAGTTACTCGGGGGACAGGGAAAGAAACACCATATATTTT	CASSYSGDRERNTIYF
few	TRBD1	TRBV28	TRBJ1-5	TGTGCCAGCAGTTCGGACAGGGTGGGGTATAGCAATCAGCCCCAGCATTTT	CASSSDRVGYSNQPQHF
-	TRBD1	TRBV18	TRBJ1-1	TGTGCCAGCTCAGTGGACAGGGCCACTGAAGCTTTCTTT	CASSVDRATEAFF
-	TRBD2	TRBV9	TRBJ2-1	TGTGCCAGCAGCGCTTTAGCGGGAGGAGGGTACAATGAGCAGTTCTTC	CASSALAGGGYNEQFF
few	TRBD1	TRBV30	TRBJ1-4	TGTGCCTGGAGAGCGACCGGGACAGTGAATGAAAAACTGTTTTTT	CAWRATGTVNEKLFF
-	-	TRBV6-4	TRBJ1-5	TGTGCCAGCCGGGAATCATATCAGCCCCAGCATTTT	CASRESYQPQHF
-	-	TRBV2	TRBJ2-2	TGTGCCAGCTCCGATGGGGGGTACACCGGGGAGCTGTTTTTT	CASSDGGYTGELFF
-	TRBD2	TRBV19	TRBJ2-3	TGTGCCAGTAGCAATAAAAGGAGCGGGAGCCCATATACGCAGTATTTT	CASSNKRSGSPYTQYF
-	TRBD2	TRBV3-1/TRBV3-2	TRBJ2-2	TGTGCCAGCAGCCCCCCGGGACTACTCACCGGGGAGCTGTTTTTT	CASSPPGLLTGELFF
-	-	TRBV11-2	TRBJ2-5	TGTGCCAGCAGCTTGTCGGGGGAGACCCAGTACTTC	CASSLSGETQYF
-	TRBD1	TRBV28	TRBJ1-2	TGTGCCAGCAGTTTATGGCCAGGACAGGGAGGCTATGGCTACACCTTC	CASSLWPGQGGYGYTF
once	-	TRBV4-1	TRBJ2-4	TGCGCCAGCAGCCAAACTCCCGGACTAGCCAAAAACATTCAGTACTTC	CASSQTPGLAKNIQYF
-	-	TRBV30	TRBJ1-1	TGTGCCTGGTATGTGAGTACTGAAGCTTTCTTT	CAWYVSTEAFF